The 5 T cell receptor beta chains below were found in one sample sequenced in a study of blood T cell repertoires in COVID-19. The table came from immunoSEQ multiplex PCR; TCRdb's copy has only in-frame clones and leaves some out. The repertoire holds over 55,000 clones, with around 87% as singletons. Sequencing used peripheral blood. All receptors derive from a man aged 50 to 59 with active COVID-19.

CDR3 in DNA: TGTGCCAGTAGTACTTACCGGGACAGGAAAGAGACCCAGTACTTC. This translates into CASSTYRDRKETQYF. V is TRBV19 and J is TRBJ2-5; TRBD1 matches 8 bases. This CDR3 comprises 15 residues. Germline trimming cut 4 bases from V and 3 bases from J; bases unmatched to any gene: 7. Germline V CDR1 and CDR2: LNHDA, SQIVND (reference sequence).

The chain joins TRBV28 to TRBJ2-1; TRBD2 matches 8 bases. Germline CDR1 and CDR2: MDHEN and SYDVKM. V shed 7 bases, J shed 7 bases, and the junction held 12 bases outside the gene matches. The CDR3 length is 15 residues. In DNA form, the CDR3 reads TGTGCCAGCACCCTGGGGTCGGGGGGGCCTAATGAGCAGTTCTTC. Its translation is CASTLGSGGPNEQFF.

The J gene is TRBJ1-5, the V gene TRBV2; possibly TRBD1 for D (6 bases). V was shortened by 2 bases and J by 4 bases, with 9 bases between the two germline ends. This CDR3 region has 14 residues. The V gene's germline CDR1 is SNHLY and CDR2 FYNNEI. For the CDR3, the DNA is TGTGCCAGCAGTGAATCCAGGGGTAATCAGCCCCAGCATTTT. It is translated as CASSESRGNQPQHF.

This sequence joins TRBV24-1 and TRBJ2-7; 14 bases agree with TRBD2. V shed 2 bases and J 6 bases; nucleotides not matched to a gene: 2. This CDR3 comprises 15 residues. From germline, CDR1 is KGHDR and CDR2 SFDVKD. CDR3 sequence (DNA): TGTGCCACCAGTGATTCGGGGACTAGCGGGAGCGAGCAGTACTTC. Protein sequence: CATSDSGTSGSEQYF.

In nucleotides, the CDR3 is TGTGCCAGCTCACCAAGACCGGGAGAGATTATGGGGTCGATCACTGAAGCTTTCTTT. Translated, it gives CASSPRPGEIMGSITEAFF. The chain carries TRBV18 and TRBJ1-1; D ambiguous. This CDR3 contains 19 residues. Per the germline V gene, CDR1 is KGHSH and CDR2 is LQKENI. V shed 2 bases and J shed 4 bases, with 26 bases lying between them. The variable domain in full, with the rest retrieved from reference TRBV18 and TRBJ1-1, is NAGVMQNPRHLVRRRGQEARLRCSPMKGHSHVYWYRQLPEEGLKFMVYLQKENIIDESGMPKERFSAEFPKEGPSILRIQQVVRGDSAAYFCASSPRPGEIMGSITEAFFGQGTRLTVV.